Described below is a single TCR beta chain sequence and its context. Antigen specificity is unknown. PCR involved 60 Vbeta and 13 Jbeta primers. TCRdb's copy holds only in-frame clones and misses some; the assay was immunoSEQ multiplex PCR. This listing includes roughly 75,000 clones. The data were taken from a study of cytomegalovirus exposure and HLA in healthy donors. Study-level points and caveats: Most subjects' HLA-A and HLA-B alleles were reportedly predicted from TCR beta sequences. A later analysis appeared to link common viral pathogens to several of the most significant clusters.

The CDR3 sequence is 14 residues long. V trimming: 6 bases; J trimming: 10 bases; junction bases outside the gene matches: 7. Germline CDR1 and CDR2: SGHNT and YYREEE (reference sequence). The material sequenced was PBMCs. The V gene is TRBV5-4, the J gene TRBJ1-6, with 10 bases identical to TRBD1. The clonotype comes from a man aged 40-49 years in good health and CMV-seronegative. The CDR3 coding sequence is TGTGCCAGCAAGAAGGACAGGGGGGAGTCACCCCTCCACTTT. Translating gives CASKKDRGESPLHF.